The 10 T cell receptor beta chains reported below all come from one sample, sequenced in a study of blood T cell repertoires in COVID-19. Produced via immunoSEQ multiplex PCR; TCRdb's table is partial and in-frame only. The table shows over 85,000 clones, with 84% occurring only once. What was sequenced was peripheral blood. These TCRs come from a man aged 35-49 years with active or convalescent COVID-19.

V gene TRBV7-2 combines with J gene TRBJ1-2; 7 nucleotides line up with TRBD1. The CDR3 covers 16 residues. CDR1 is SGHTA and CDR2 is FQGNSA in the germline V gene. The V segment lost 5 bases and the J segment 3 bases; nucleotides outside the gene matches: 12. DNA for the CDR3: TGTGCCAGCAGCGACGGACAGGCGCCTAACTACTATGGCTACACCTTC. Its translation: CASSDGQAPNYYGYTF.

The chain carries TRBV29-1 and TRBJ2-3; D remains ambiguous. V was cut by 2 bases and J by 0 bases, with 3 bases left in between. The CDR3 is made up of 12 amino acids. Germline V gene data show CDR1 as SQVTM and CDR2 as ANQGSEA. CDR3 coding DNA: TGCAGCGTTGAACCAAGCACAGATACGCAGTATTTT. Its protein product is CSVEPSTDTQYF.

The chain joins TRBV6-2 or TRBV6-3 to TRBJ2-5; 9 bases map to TRBD2. CDR3 size: 16 residues. V dropped 0 bases and J dropped 5; count of bases not matched to a gene: 7. Germline V lookup: CDR1 MNHEY, CDR2 SVGEGT. CDR3 region: CASSYSRRGGRETQYF. As DNA, the CDR3 is TGTGCCAGCAGTTACTCGAGGCGGGGGGGCCGGGAGACCCAGTACTTC.

This chain uses TRBV7-9 with TRBJ2-7, with 10 positions matching TRBD2. V gave up 5 bases and J gave up 2 bases; unmatched junction bases: 6. In germline, CDR1 is SEHNR, CDR2 FQNEAQ (reference sequence). The CDR3 loop spans 15 amino acids. Here the CDR3 DNA reads TGTGCCAGCAGCCCGGGACTAGCGCTTACCTACGAGCAGTACTTC. Residues: CASSPGLALTYEQYF.

The chain employs TRBV2 and TRBJ2-3, with D unclear. V shed 2 bases and J shed 4 bases, with 4 bases lying between them. Germline V lookup: CDR1 SNHLY, CDR2 FYNNEI. The CDR3 contains 12 residues. This CDR3 is CASSELADTQYF. CDR3 bases: TGTGCCAGCAGTGAATTAGCAGATACGCAGTATTTT. The full variable domain, rest sourced from reference TRBV2 and TRBJ2-3, is EPEVTQTPSHQVTQMGQEVILRCVPISNHLYFYWYRQILGQKVEFLVSFYNNEISEKSEIFDDQFSVERPDGSNFTLKIRSTKLEDSAMYFCASSELADTQYFGPGTRLTVL.

J is TRBJ1-1 and V is TRBV9, with D uncertain. CDR1 SGDLS and CDR2 YYNGEE come from the germline V gene. The CDR3 totals 14 residues. V lost 0 bases and J lost 5, with 11 bases in between. CDR3 nucleotides: TGTGCCAGCAGCGTAGGACTCTGGGAGACTGAAGCTTTCTTT. Protein: CASSVGLWETEAFF.

The CDR3 sequence: CASSRGRGANVGYTF. CDR3 in DNA: TGTGCCAGCAGCCGAGGGCGGGGGGCGAATGTAGGCTACACCTTC. The chain recombines TRBV7-8 with TRBJ1-2; possible D gene TRBD1, 6 bases. The ends were cut back, 5 bases at V and 8 bases at J, with 21 bases in the middle. Germline CDR1 and CDR2: SGHVS and FQNEAQ. There are 15 residues in the CDR3.

The chain carries TRBV3-1 (or the pseudogene TRBV3-2) and TRBJ1-1, with D perhaps TRBD1 (6 bases). The V gene lost 1 base and the J gene lost 1 base, with 13 bases spanning the gap. Germline V gene lookup returns CDR1 LGHDT and CDR2 YNNKEL (reference sequence). This CDR3 has 16 residues. The CDR3 nucleotides are TGTGCCAGCAGCCAAGTCCGCAGGGGCACGAACACTGAAGCTTTCTTT. Translating gives CASSQVRRGTNTEAFF.

The J gene is TRBJ2-2, the V gene TRBV7-2; 8 positions agree with TRBD2. The germline CDR1 and CDR2 sequences are SGHTA and FQGNSA. The J segment lost 4 bases and the V segment lost 3 bases, leaving 7 bases of the junction unmatched. This CDR3 is built from 16 residues. The CDR3 nucleotides read TGTGCCAGCAGCTTCACGGGGGGGCTCGTCACCGGGGAGCTGTTTTTT. Encoded protein: CASSFTGGLVTGELFF.

The genes are TRBV21-1 and TRBJ2-2; the table assigns TRBD1, which was not confirmed against the DNA. TRBV21-1 is classified as a pseudogene. The CDR3 runs to 19 residues. CDR3 bases: TGTGCCAGCAGCAAAGTCCTCCGGGACACCTTCACGAACACCGGGGAGCTGTTTTTT. It yields the protein CASSKVLRDTFTNTGELFF.